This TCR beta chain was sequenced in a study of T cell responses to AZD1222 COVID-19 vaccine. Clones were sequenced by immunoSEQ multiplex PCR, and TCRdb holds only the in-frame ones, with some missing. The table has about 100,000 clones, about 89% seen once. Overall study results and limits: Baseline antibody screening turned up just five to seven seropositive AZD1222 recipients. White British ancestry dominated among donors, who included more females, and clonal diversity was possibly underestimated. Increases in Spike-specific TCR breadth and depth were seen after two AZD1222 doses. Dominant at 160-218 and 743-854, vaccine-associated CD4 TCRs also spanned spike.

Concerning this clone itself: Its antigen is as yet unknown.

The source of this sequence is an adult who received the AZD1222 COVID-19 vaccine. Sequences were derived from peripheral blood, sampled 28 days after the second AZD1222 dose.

The CDR3 protein is CASSLAGRVRTDTQYF. CDR3 bases: TGTGCCAGCAGCTTAGCGGGGAGGGTACGGACAGATACGCAGTATTTT. This chain uses TRBV7-2 with TRBJ2-3; 7 nucleotides align to TRBD2. This CDR3 spans 16 amino acids. Trimming at V came to 0 bases and at J to 3 bases, leaving 6 bases not matched to a gene. Germline CDR1 SGHTA, CDR2 FQGNSA.